The clone carrying this TCR beta chain was observed a handful of times. This sample is part of a study of blood T cell repertoires in COVID-19. The overall study: Italy, Spain and the United States were the sources of the convalescent and acute COVID-19 samples. The analysed material was cDNA or gDNA that came from T cells, B-cell-depleted T cells, or PBMCs.

Authors' analysis steps: Using reference gene primer amplification, nucleated cell counts were estimated. This table comes from immunoSEQ multiplex PCR, and its TCRdb copy is limited to in-frame clones, with some not included. That table gives V, J and clone size, and the DNA gave D and trimming. Of hundreds of thousands of clones listed, about nine tenths are singletons. Unmatched junction bases numbered 9, after V lost 10 bases and J lost 8 bases. This CDR3 comprises 13 residues. Germline CDR1 reads MDHEN; CDR2 reads SYDVKM. This sequence was found in a young woman with active or convalescent COVID-19. What was sequenced was peripheral blood. The V and J genes are TRBV28 and TRBJ1-4; 8 bases are shared with TRBD1. The CDR3 region is CANTQGGGEKLFF. DNA of the CDR3: TGTGCCAATACACAGGGGGGGGGAGAAAAACTGTTTTTT. The entire variable domain, with the rest obtained from reference TRBV28 and TRBJ1-4, is as follows: DVKVTQSSRYLVKRTGEKVFLECVQDMDHENMFWYRQDPGLGLRLIYFSYDVKMKEKGDIPEGYSVSREKKERFSLILESASTNQTSMYLCANTQGGGEKLFFGSGTQLSVL.